This entry lists 20 T cell receptor beta chains sequenced from one sample in a study of blood T cell repertoires in COVID-19. Some clones are missing from TCRdb's copy, which holds only in-frame ones; the method was immunoSEQ multiplex PCR. The sample holds approximately 400,000 clones, just over 90% seen once. Sequencing input: PBMCs or T cells enriched from blood (not recorded which). The receptor set was obtained from a woman between 40 and 55 years old who had been exposed to COVID-19.

V is TRBV6-5 and J is TRBJ1-1; possibly TRBD1 for D (6 bases). CDR1 is MNHEY, CDR2 SVGAGI, per germline. The V end lost 8 bases, the J end lost 0 bases, and 13 bases lay between the germline ends. The CDR3 contains 14 residues. The CDR3 reads CASRQVGMNTEAFF. CDR3 coding DNA: TGTGCCAGCCGACAGGTGGGGATGAACACTGAAGCTTTCTTT.

The chain couples TRBV19 to TRBJ1-4; 12 nucleotides agree with TRBD1. This CDR3 has 15 residues. The V segment lost 5 bases and the J segment 6 bases; nucleotides outside the gene matches: 4. The germline gives CDR1 LNHDA, CDR2 SQIVND (reference sequence). In DNA, the CDR3 is TGTGCCAGTAGTCCAGGGACAGGGGGCGATGAAAAACTGTTTTTT. It translates to CASSPGTGGDEKLFF.

The chain carries TRBV15 and TRBJ1-1; D is undetermined. The CDR3 is made up of 12 amino acids. V gave up 5 bases and J gave up 5 bases, with 9 bases separating them. CDR1 is LNHNV, CDR2 YYDKDF, per germline (reference sequence). CDR3 sequence: CATSQARTEAFF. CDR3 nucleotides: TGTGCCACCAGCCAGGCAAGGACTGAAGCTTTCTTT.

The gene calls are TRBV30 and TRBJ2-7; D is undetermined. The ends were cut back, 2 bases at V and 1 base at J, with 12 bases in the middle. This CDR3 is 14 amino acids long. Germline-derived CDR1 and CDR2 are GTSNPN and SVGIG (reference sequence). The DNA for the CDR3 is TGTGCCTGGAGTCCCCCGACATTATCCTACGAGCAGTACTTC. The encoded protein is CAWSPPTLSYEQYF. The full variable domain, in which reference TRBV30 and TRBJ2-7 provide the parts outside the CDR3, is SQTIHQWPATLVQPVGSPLSLECTVEGTSNPNLYWYRQAAGRGLQLLFYSVGIGQISSEVPQNLSASRPQDRQFILSSKKLLLSDSGFYLCAWSPPTLSYEQYFGPGTRLTVT.

This rearrangement joins TRBV9 to TRBJ2-3; 11 bases match TRBD2. The germline CDR1 and CDR2 sequences are SGDLS and YYNGEE. V lost 3 bases, J lost 1 base, and 10 bases stayed unmatched. The length of the CDR3 is 18 residues. CDR3 DNA sequence: TGTGCCAGCAGCGCCTTCCCCACTAGCGGGGGTCGCACAGATACGCAGTATTTT. Translating it yields CASSAFPTSGGRTDTQYF.

The chain combines TRBV5-1 with TRBJ1-4; D is perhaps TRBD1 (6 bases). V lost 0 bases and J 0 bases, leaving 18 bases between the germline ends. The CDR3 length is 19 residues. Germline lookup yields CDR1 SGHRS and CDR2 YFSETQ. CDR3 sequence: CASSLGVSAGVATNEKLFF. The DNA of the CDR3 is TGCGCCAGCAGCTTGGGAGTTTCGGCAGGGGTCGCAACTAATGAAAAACTGTTTTTT.

The V gene is TRBV7-2, the J gene TRBJ1-1, with D uncertain. Germline assignment: CDR1 SGHTA and CDR2 FQGNSA. V shed 8 bases and J shed 5 bases, with 12 bases lying between them. CDR3 size: 12 residues. In nucleotides, the CDR3 is TGTGCCAGCGGACCCGGGAGAACTGAAGCTTTCTTT. Its protein product is CASGPGRTEAFF.

CDR3: CASSDRGLGGYTF. Here the CDR3 DNA reads TGTGCCAGCAGCGACAGGGGGCTCGGTGGCTACACCTTC. The V call is TRBV7-9, the J call TRBJ1-2, with 10 bases fitting TRBD1. Germline lookup yields CDR1 SEHNR and CDR2 FQNEAQ (reference sequence). This CDR3 region has 13 residues. With 5 bases clipped from V and 7 bases from J, the junction kept 4 bases outside the gene matches.

In this sample, this clone turned up once. This chain joins TRBV27 and TRBJ1-2; 10 nucleotides agree with TRBD1. The length of the CDR3 is 15 residues. Germline loops: CDR1 MNHEY, CDR2 SMNVEV (reference sequence). V shed 5 bases and J 6 bases; nucleotides not matched to a gene: 9. The CDR3 DNA follows: TGTGCCAGCAGTCCGACGACAGGGGGCGCGAATGGCTACACCTTC. This translates into CASSPTTGGANGYTF.

CDR3 in DNA: TGTGCCAGCAGCCCCCACGCGACTAGCGGGACTTCGAACACCGGGGAGCTGTTTTTT. Protein sequence: CASSPHATSGTSNTGELFF. J is TRBJ2-2 and V is TRBV7-3; TRBD2 matches at 11 bases. J gave up 0 bases and V 5 bases, and 11 bases lay outside the gene matches. The CDR3 runs 19 residues. CDR1 SGHTA and CDR2 FQGTGA come from the germline V gene.

The chain couples TRBV6-6 to TRBJ2-1, with TRBD1 as a possible D gene (7 bases). CDR3 length: 15 residues. V shed 6 bases and J shed 4 bases, with 16 bases lying between them. CDR1 and CDR2 (germline): MNHNY, SVGAGI (reference sequence). This CDR3 reads CASSGGDRYYNEQFF. Written as DNA, the CDR3 is TGTGCCAGCAGCGGAGGGGACAGATATTACAATGAGCAGTTCTTC.

The gene calls are TRBV18 and TRBJ1-1; D possibly corresponds to TRBD1 (5 bases). The CDR3 sequence is 12 residues long. Per germline, CDR1 KGHSH and CDR2 LQKENI. V lost 6 bases, J lost 7 bases, and 12 bases lay in between. Here the CDR3 reads CASSDQGFEAFF. DNA for the CDR3: TGTGCCAGCTCCGACCAGGGATTTGAAGCTTTCTTT.

This chain joins TRBV4-3 and TRBJ2-7; D is perhaps TRBD1 (6 bases). Germline V gene lookup returns CDR1 LGHNA and CDR2 YSLEER. V dropped 1 base and J dropped 5 bases, with 12 bases sitting between them. The CDR3 length is 14 residues. As DNA, the CDR3 is TGCGCCAGCAGCCAAGCGTTACAGGGTCACGAGCAGTACTTC. Its translation is CASSQALQGHEQYF.

The chain recombines TRBV27 with TRBJ2-1; a possible D gene is TRBD2 (6 bases). Per the germline V gene, CDR1 is MNHEY and CDR2 is SMNVEV (reference sequence). The CDR3 sequence is 15 residues long. Trimming pared 6 bases from V and 0 bases from J, leaving 12 bases between. CDR3 region: CASRLPGSSYNEQFF. CDR3 nucleotide sequence: TGTGCCAGCAGACTTCCCGGGAGCTCCTACAATGAGCAGTTCTTC.

The chain is built from TRBV30 and TRBJ2-1; 9 nucleotides match TRBD2. The length of the CDR3 is 15 residues. Germline V gene sequence: CDR1 GTSNPN, CDR2 SVGIG (reference sequence). Trimming took 1 base from V and 7 from J; bases not matched to a gene: 8. The CDR3: CAWSEAGGRRNEQFF. CDR3 in DNA: TGTGCCTGGAGTGAGGCGGGGGGGCGTCGGAATGAGCAGTTCTTC. Full variable domain (rest looked up from reference TRBV30 and TRBJ2-1): SQTIHQWPATLVQPVGSPLSLECTVEGTSNPNLYWYRQAAGRGLQLLFYSVGIGQISSEVPQNLSASRPQDRQFILSSKKLLLSDSGFYLCAWSEAGGRRNEQFFGPGTRLTVL.

The J gene is TRBJ1-2, the V gene TRBV11-3; perhaps TRBD1 as D (6 bases). Germline V CDR1 and CDR2: SGHNT, YENEEA. Trimming removed 4 bases from V and 2 bases from J, with 11 bases in between. The CDR3 extends over 14 amino acids. DNA for the CDR3: TGTGCCAGCAGCTCCCTGACAGGCAACTATGGCTACACCTTC. Its protein is CASSSLTGNYGYTF.

This chain links TRBV9 with TRBJ2-1; D gene ambiguous. Between the trimmed V and J ends, which lost 0 bases and 8 bases, there was a span of 6 bases. The CDR3 is 12 residues long. The germline V gene has CDR1 SGDLS and CDR2 YYNGEE. The CDR3 protein is CASSVGPDEQFF. The CDR3 nucleotides are TGTGCCAGCAGCGTAGGCCCGGATGAGCAGTTCTTC.

The CDR3 bases are TGTGCCAGCAGCACTGGCCCGATAGCGGGGGGGCCCGGGGAGCTGTTTTTT. It is translated as CASSTGPIAGGPGELFF. This chain connects TRBV21-1 to TRBJ2-2; the D call of TRBD2 is as the table states it, not checked on the DNA. TRBV21-1 is a pseudogene. The CDR3 sequence is 17 residues long.

This rearrangement joins TRBV30 to TRBJ1-2; D unresolved. The CDR3 totals 13 residues. In germline, CDR1 is GTSNPN, CDR2 SVGIG (reference sequence). V dropped 0 bases and J dropped 4 bases, with 9 bases sitting between them. The CDR3 DNA reads as TGTGCCTGGAGTGTAGGAGTGACCTATGGCTACACCTTC. Protein: CAWSVGVTYGYTF.

The rearrangement joins TRBV7-9 to TRBJ1-3; 9 bases align to TRBD1. V lost 2 bases, J lost 2 bases, and 10 bases stayed unmatched. CDR3 size: 18 residues. Germline CDR1 SEHNR, CDR2 FQNEAQ (reference sequence). CDR3 nucleotides: TGTGCCAGCAGCTTATATTCTTGGGACAGGGCAACTGGAAACACCATATATTTT. It codes for CASSLYSWDRATGNTIYF.